The 18 T cell receptor beta chains presented below share a single source sample, sequenced in a study of tumor and adjacent non-tumor tissue in lung cancer. The template was RNA from unsorted bulk tissue. The library came from three nested PCR rounds adapted from ARM-PCR protocols. TCRdb independently ran MiXCR on the multiplex PCR reads; one entry per CDR3 protein. The data hold over 60,000 distinct CDR3 sequences, with roughly 80% observed a single time. Sequencing input: lung tumor tissue. Source of these receptors: a woman aged 45-65 years with non-small cell lung cancer.

A remark on this clonotype: At one end the junction does not follow the germline gene, possibly because of a read error. The rearrangement links TRBV4-3 to TRBJ2-6; possibly TRBD1 or TRBD2 for D (5 bases each). This CDR3 has 16 amino acids. The germline gives CDR1 LGHNA, CDR2 YSLEER. CDR3 sequence reads: CASRQETTSGANVMTF. For the CDR3, the DNA is TGCGCCAGCAGGCAAGAGACTACCTCTGGGGCCAACGTCATGACTTTC.

This clonotype is a singleton in its sample. The conserved phenylalanine or tryptophan is not found at the CDR3 terminus, so this likely reflects a read error. The chain joins TRBV24-1 to TRBJ2-2; TRBD2 aligns across 12 bases. The germline CDR1 and CDR2 sequences are KGHDR and SFDVKD. The CDR3 is 20 amino acids. DNA for the CDR3: TGTGCCACCAGTGATCCGGCCAACCGACTAGCGGGAGAGGTCACCGGGAAGCTGTTTTAT. Translated: CATSDPANRLAGEVTGKLFY.

The gene calls are TRBV29-1 and TRBJ2-7; possibly TRBD1 for D (5 bases). Germline V gives CDR1 SQVTM, CDR2 ANQGSEA. V was shortened by 4 bases and J by 3 bases, with 19 bases between the two germline ends. The CDR3 spans 15 residues. CDR3 DNA: TGCAGCGTTGCTTTAGGTTGTGGTGACAGCTACGAGCAGTACTTC. Translated, it gives CSVALGCGDSYEQYF.

Comments on this clonotype: A junction boundary mismatches the germline segment, possibly from a read error. This chain links TRBV5-4 with TRBJ2-1; TRBD2 is a possible D gene (5 bases). The CDR3 spans 15 residues. Germline V CDR1 and CDR2: SGHNT, YYREEE (reference sequence). The CDR3 nucleotides read TGTGTCAGCAGCTTGTATAGCGCTTACTACAATGAGCAGTTCTTC. It is translated as CVSSLYSAYYNEQFF.

In regard to this clonotype: An end of the junction does not agree with germline; a read error may underlie this. The rearrangement joins TRBV5-1 to TRBJ2-7; tentative D call: TRBD2 (6 bases). The CDR3 runs 13 residues. Germline CDR1 reads SGHRS; CDR2 reads YFSETQ. In nucleotides, the CDR3 is TGCACCAGCAGCTGGGGGGACGGCGACGAGCAGTACTTC. Translation: CTSSWGDGDEQYF.

With regard to this clonotype: Compared with germline, one end of the junction differs, possibly owing to a read error. This chain links TRBV20-1 with TRBJ2-3, with no clear D. This CDR3 has 16 residues. CDR1 DFQATT and CDR2 SNEGSKA come from the germline V gene (reference sequence). The CDR3 DNA is TGCAATGCTAGATCTGAAAAGCCTGATTACACAGATACGCATTATTTT. Translating it yields CNARSEKPDYTDTHYF.

This clonotype was counted at least ten times. The CDR3 reads CASSLLGANTEAFF. DNA for the CDR3: TGTGCCAGCAGTTTATTAGGGGCGAACACTGAAGCTTTCTTT. The chain carries TRBV27 and TRBJ1-1; TRBD1 might be the D (5 bases). Germline assignment: CDR1 MNHEY and CDR2 SMNVEV (reference sequence). Deletions cut 1 base from V and 1 base from J, with 7 bases between. CDR3 length: 14 amino acids.

About this clonotype: Here the CDR3 omits its conserved ending phenylalanine or tryptophan, so a read error is the likely source. The chain joins TRBV4-2 to TRBJ2-7; 10 bases agree with TRBD2. Germline loops: CDR1 LGHNA, CDR2 YNFKEQ. The CDR3 consists of 15 residues. The CDR3 protein is CASNQVLAGAYEQYI. The CDR3 DNA reads TGTGCCAGCAACCAAGTCCTAGCGGGAGCGTACGAGCAGTACATC.

Comment on this clonotype: One end of the junction varies from germline; a read error may be responsible. The chain uses TRBV15 and TRBJ2-5; 8 nucleotides match TRBD2. This CDR3 contains 16 residues. Germline CDR1 is LNHNV and CDR2 is YYDKDF (reference sequence). CDR3 region: CATSTLTGGPQETQYF. CDR3 sequence (DNA): TGTGCCACTAGCACGTTGACGGGAGGGCCACAAGAGACCCAGTACTTC.

Regarding this clonotype: A read error may account for a junction end that differs from germline. The CDR3 is CTISDPTGGANVLTF. CDR3 DNA sequence: TGTACCATCAGTGACCCTACCGGGGGGGCCAACGTCCTGACATTC. This rearrangement joins TRBV10-3 to TRBJ2-6; 8 bases fit TRBD2. This CDR3 region has 15 residues. Germline CDR1 reads ENHRY; CDR2 reads SYGVKD.

V usage is TRBV12-3 or TRBV12-4 and J usage is TRBJ2-1, with D possibly being TRBD2 (6 bases). Trimming shortened V by 5 bases and J by 8 bases, and 22 bases separated the two germline ends. The CDR3 loop spans 16 amino acids. The CDR3 DNA is TGTGCCAGCAGTCCATCAGGAATAGCGGTTATTGATGAGCAGTTCTTC. Its protein product is CASSPSGIAVIDEQFF.

Regarding this clonotype: The CDR3 ends on some other residue instead of the conserved phenylalanine or tryptophan, so this is likely a read error. The DNA is omitted, as the CDR3 cannot be located on it reliably, and the CDR3 follows TCRdb's listing. V usage is TRBV29-1 and J usage is TRBJ2-3; the DNA was not used to check the table's D call, TRBD1. Termini included, the CDR3 measures 13 amino acids. CDR1 and CDR2 from the germline V gene are SQVTM and ANQGSEA. This chain's CDR3 is CSVVGGFTDTQYV.

Notes on this clonotype: A read error may produce the germline difference seen at one junction end. The CDR3 is CTSSLQNYSYTF. The CDR3, as DNA: TGTACCAGCAGTTTACAGAACTATAGCTACACCTTC. This chain joins TRBV12-3 or TRBV12-4 and TRBJ1-2; no reliable D call. The CDR3 consists of 12 residues.

This chain joins TRBV20-1 and TRBJ1-6; possible D gene TRBD1, 5 bases. The V gene's germline CDR1 is DFQATT and CDR2 SNEGSKA (reference sequence). Trimming took off 5 bases at V and 12 bases at J, with 38 bases between the two ends. CDR3 length: 20 residues. CDR3 residues: CSARRIGLVSRAAQGLPLHF. The CDR3 DNA reads as TGCAGTGCTCGACGGATTGGGCTCGTGTCTCGGGCGGCGCAGGGATTACCCCTCCACTTT.

As regards this clonotype: Germline and junction disagree at one end, which may indicate a read error. The V and J genes are TRBV6-5 and TRBJ1-1; D unclear. The CDR3 sequence is 14 residues long. Germline CDR1 is MNHEY and CDR2 is SVGAGI. The CDR3 DNA reads as TGTGCCAGCAGCTCACACGAAATGAACACTGAAGCTTTATTT. It encodes CASSSHEMNTEALF.

As regards this clonotype: The junction differs from germline at one of its ends, possibly a read error. The genes are TRBV6-1 and TRBJ2-7; TRBD2 is a possible D gene (7 bases). Looked up from germline, CDR1 is MNHNS and CDR2 is SASEGT. The CDR3 runs to 15 residues. The CDR3 here is CVSSAGGLIINEQYF. Here the CDR3 DNA reads TGTGTCAGCAGCGCCGGGGGGCTAATTATAAACGAACAGTACTTC.

This clonotype has at least ten counts. The rearrangement uses TRBV10-3 and TRBJ2-7; 8 bases map to TRBD1. The CDR3 has 13 residues. Germline CDR1 ENHRY, CDR2 SYGVKD. Trimming cost V 6 bases and J 5 bases; bases outside gene matches: 6. The CDR3 loop reads CAIRDGQGDEQYF. The CDR3 DNA reads as TGTGCCATCAGAGATGGACAGGGCGACGAGCAGTACTTC.

This chain uses TRBV20-1 with TRBJ1-5; the D gene is possibly TRBD1 (5 bases). V lost 6 bases and J lost 1, with 13 bases in between. This CDR3 region has 14 residues. Germline V gives CDR1 DFQATT, CDR2 SNEGSKA (reference sequence). CDR3 nucleotides: TGCAGTGCGAGGGGCGGTTTGAGCAATCAGCCCCAGCATTTT. It is translated as CSARGGLSNQPQHF.